The clone carrying this T cell receptor beta chain was detected ten times or more. The sample belongs to a study of T cells of healthy individuals. MiXCR was run by TCRdb on the 5' RACE reads, yielding one entry per CDR3 protein. The sample carries around 83,000 distinct CDR3 sequences, roughly 5.1% recorded once. This receptor was obtained from a female donor in good health.

CDR3 sequence: CASSLQQGAGYEQYF. CDR3 bases: TGTGCCAGCAGCTTACAACAGGGGGCAGGGTACGAGCAGTACTTC. The chain joins TRBV7-2 to TRBJ2-7, with 9 bases aligning to TRBD1. Per germline, CDR1 SGHTA and CDR2 FQGNSA. CDR3 length: 15 residues. Trimming at V came to 2 bases and at J to 4 bases, leaving 6 bases not matched to a gene.